This T cell receptor beta chain was recovered during a study of cytomegalovirus exposure and HLA in healthy donors. Both 60 Vbeta primers and 13 Jbeta primers went into the PCR. Original processing notes: The count from a later analysis was some 80 million unique TCR beta chains, 9.5 million to 11 million of them shared. The repertoire was sequenced with immunoSEQ multiplex PCR; TCRdb's copy has only in-frame clones and lacks some. Clone size and V and J calls were adopted from that table, with D and trimming inferred from the DNA. The table includes about 170,000 clones, over 75% detected once. The study's findings and limits: When analyzed later, a missense DCLRE1C variant was found to be linked to TCR beta V- and J-gene trimming.

Of note for this clone: The antigen remains undetermined.

The sequencing input was PBMCs. The TCR comes from a male donor in good health and CMV-seronegative.

CDR3 protein: CASSETVVRTNEQFF. The DNA for the CDR3 is TGTGCCAGCAGTGAGACAGTGGTCCGGACCAATGAGCAGTTCTTC. The chain is built from TRBV6-1 and TRBJ2-1; D possibly corresponds to TRBD1 (5 bases). This CDR3 is built from 15 residues. Trimming cost V 3 bases and J 6 bases, with 15 bases left between them. The germline V gene encodes CDR1 MNHNS and CDR2 SASEGT.